This TCR beta chain was recovered during a study of blood T cell repertoires in COVID-19. At the level of the study: Acute and convalescent COVID-19 specimens originated in the United States, Italy and Spain. The cDNA or gDNA used as material had been derived from T cells, B-cell-depleted T cells, or PBMCs.

Here immunoSEQ multiplex PCR was the method, and the copy in TCRdb shows in-frame clones only, minus some. Of approximately 470,000 clones in the sample, approximately 85% were seen once. The sequence was collected from a human donor in a cohort sampled during active COVID-19. Input material: peripheral blood.

The CDR3 is CASSIRQGPSYEQYF. DNA of the CDR3: TGTGCCAGTAGTATCCGGCAGGGTCCCTCCTACGAGCAGTACTTC. V and J are TRBV19 and TRBJ2-7, with a weak D call TRBD1 (5 bases). The length of the CDR3 is 15 residues. Trimming took 3 bases from V and 0 from J, leaving 12 bases between them. Germline V gene lookup returns CDR1 LNHDA and CDR2 SQIVND (reference sequence).